These 26 T cell receptor beta chains share one sample of origin, sequenced in a study of identical twins. MiXCR, run by TCRdb on the 5' RACE reads, gives a single entry per CDR3 protein. The sample holds 450,000 or so distinct CDR3 sequences, 13% to 15% seen once. These same data were also listed under a study on yellow fever vaccine responses in identical twins.

The sequencing sample was made of CD4+ T cells sorted from blood. The origin of the receptors is a woman under 30 in good health.

The chain uses TRBV6-2 or TRBV6-3 and TRBJ1-5, with TRBD1 identical over 7 bases. The CDR3 is 16 residues long. The junction had 10 bases not matched to a gene; V was cut back by 6 bases and J by 2 bases. Germline lookup yields CDR1 MNHEY and CDR2 SVGEGT. The CDR3 loop is CASSPTGTLGNQPQHF. For the CDR3, the DNA is TGTGCCAGCAGCCCGACAGGGACCCTAGGCAATCAGCCCCAGCATTTT.

This clonotype has at least ten counts. The chain carries TRBV5-1 and TRBJ1-1, with D unclear. Germline V CDR1 and CDR2: SGHRS, YFSETQ. V was clipped by 4 bases and J by 1 base, with 11 bases between them. This CDR3 contains 14 residues. This chain's CDR3 is CASSISGRNTEAFF. CDR3 bases: TGCGCCAGCAGCATTTCCGGGAGGAACACTGAAGCTTTCTTT.

This chain uses TRBV7-9 with TRBJ2-1; a possible D gene is TRBD2 (7 bases). The CDR3 is 16 amino acids. With 6 bases removed from V and 0 bases from J, the gap between germline ends came to 15 bases. The germline V gene has CDR1 SEHNR and CDR2 FQNEAQ (reference sequence). The CDR3 loop is CASRPRGGISYNEQFF. The DNA of the CDR3 is TGTGCCAGCAGACCAAGGGGGGGCATCTCCTACAATGAGCAGTTCTTC.

The chain links TRBV12-3 or TRBV12-4 to TRBJ1-1; 8 bases agree with TRBD1. V trimming: 1 base; J trimming: 1 base; junction bases outside the gene matches: 2. There are 15 residues in the CDR3. CDR3 in amino acids: CASSLGTGRNTEAFF. As DNA, the CDR3 is TGTGCCAGCAGTTTAGGGACAGGGAGGAACACTGAAGCTTTCTTT.

This clonotype appeared a few times. The J gene is TRBJ1-1, the V gene TRBV7-9; D ambiguous. This CDR3 has 13 amino acids. Trimming pared 2 bases from V and 4 bases from J, leaving 8 bases between. The germline gives CDR1 SEHNR, CDR2 FQNEAQ (reference sequence). In nucleotides, the CDR3 is TGTGCCAGCAGCTTAAGTGTGGGCACTGAAGCTTTCTTT. It codes for CASSLSVGTEAFF. Combining the CDR3 with reference TRBV7-9 and TRBJ1-1 gives the whole variable domain DTGVSQNPRHKITKRGQNVTFRCDPISEHNRLYWYRQTLGQGPEFLTYFQNEAQLEKSRLLSDRFSAERPKGSFSTLEIQRTEQGDSAMYLCASSLSVGTEAFFGQGTRLTVV.

This clonotype was seen many times. V is TRBV5-1 and J is TRBJ2-3; 10 bases map to TRBD1. CDR1 is SGHRS and CDR2 is YFSETQ in the germline V gene. CDR3 size: 18 residues. V shed 4 bases and J 5 bases; nucleotides not matched to a gene: 16. CDR3 loop: CASSQVPGQGPGGDTQYF. The DNA for the CDR3 is TGCGCCAGCAGCCAAGTCCCGGGACAGGGGCCCGGGGGAGATACGCAGTATTTT.

This clonotype has a handful of counts. The CDR3 DNA reads as TGTGCCAGCAATAAGCGGGGGGTGAGCACAGATACGCAGTATTTT. Protein product: CASNKRGVSTDTQYF. The chain links TRBV28 to TRBJ2-3, with 9 nucleotides matching TRBD2. With V trimmed by 7 bases and J by 0 bases, 5 bases remained unmatched. The CDR3 contains 15 residues. The germline V gene encodes CDR1 MDHEN and CDR2 SYDVKM.

There are a few counts of this clonotype. The rearrangement links TRBV7-8 to TRBJ2-7; D not certain. V was shortened by 1 base and J by 8 bases, with 9 bases between the two germline ends. The germline gives CDR1 SGHVS, CDR2 FQNEAQ. The CDR3 is 12 amino acids. This CDR3 is CASSLDGSKQYF. CDR3 sequence (DNA): TGTGCCAGCAGCTTAGACGGGTCCAAGCAGTACTTC.

This clonotype has a count of ten or more. The V and J genes are TRBV5-1 and TRBJ2-1; TRBD1 agrees at 7 bases. Looked up from germline, CDR1 is SGHRS and CDR2 is YFSETQ. J was trimmed by 7 bases and V by 5 bases; bases with no gene match: 9. This CDR3 has 14 residues. Written as DNA, the CDR3 is TGCGCCAGCAGTCTAGGGGGCTCATGGAATGAGCAGTTCTTC. It translates to CASSLGGSWNEQFF.

The chain employs TRBV3-1 and TRBJ2-3; weak D call: TRBD1 (6 bases). Trimming removed 4 bases from V and 11 bases from J, with 13 bases in between. Germline values: CDR1 LGHDT, CDR2 YNNKEL (reference sequence). The CDR3 contains 12 residues. CDR3 region: CASSPTGQWQYF. In nucleotides, the CDR3 is TGTGCCAGCAGCCCGACAGGTCAATGGCAGTATTTT.

The chain carries TRBV5-1 and TRBJ2-2; D call uncertain. V was shortened by 5 bases and J by 1 base, with 12 bases between the two germline ends. The CDR3 length is 15 residues. Germline CDR1 is SGHRS and CDR2 is YFSETQ. CDR3 bases: TGCGCCAGCAGGGTGGAACAGATGAACACCGGGGAGCTGTTTTTT. Translation gives CASRVEQMNTGELFF.

The gene calls are TRBV18 and TRBJ2-3; 7 bases match TRBD2. V gave up 3 bases and J gave up 2 bases; unmatched junction bases: 5. The CDR3 covers 15 residues. Germline V CDR1 and CDR2: KGHSH, LQKENI. CDR3 sequence reads: CASSPTSGTTDTQYF. CDR3 coding DNA: TGTGCCAGCTCACCGACAAGCGGGACCACAGATACGCAGTATTTT.

The sample holds many counts of this clonotype. The V call is TRBV20-1, the J call TRBJ2-2, with TRBD2 as a possible D gene (5 bases). CDR1 is DFQATT, CDR2 SNEGSKA, per germline (reference sequence). The CDR3 has 13 residues. The V and J ends lost 6 bases and 1 base respectively, with 9 bases between them. The CDR3 here is CSATKRNTGELFF. In nucleotides, the CDR3 is TGCAGTGCGACTAAGCGGAACACCGGGGAGCTGTTTTTT.

Of note for this clonotype: A much larger clonotype is one base distant, so this may be a read error. The chain has TRBV12-3 or TRBV12-4 and TRBJ2-5; 11 bases fit TRBD2. J gave up 5 bases and V 5 bases, and 7 bases lay outside the gene matches. The CDR3 runs to 15 residues. The CDR3 loop reads CASSKLAGDSETQYF. CDR3 nucleotide sequence: TGTGCCAGCAGTAAACTAGCGGGAGATAGCGAGACCCAGTACTTC.

The V gene is TRBV5-1, the J gene TRBJ2-2, with D perhaps TRBD1 (5 bases). Germline V gives CDR1 SGHRS, CDR2 YFSETQ. V lost 3 bases and J 7 bases, leaving 13 bases between the germline ends. The CDR3 length is 14 residues. Written as DNA, the CDR3 is TGCGCCAGCAGCTCCAGGGTGCTATGCGGGGAGCTGTTTTTT. This translates into CASSSRVLCGELFF.

This clonotype was recorded many times. The chain carries TRBV10-3 and TRBJ2-7; the D is unclear. The CDR3 consists of 11 residues. Trimming removed 6 bases at V and 2 bases at J, with 5 bases between. In germline, CDR1 is ENHRY, CDR2 SYGVKD. CDR3 protein: CAIRSTYEQYF. In DNA, the CDR3 is TGTGCCATCAGATCGACCTACGAGCAGTACTTC.

There are a few counts of this clonotype. The rearrangement links TRBV5-1 to TRBJ2-3; perhaps TRBD2 as D (6 bases). Germline CDR1 is SGHRS and CDR2 is YFSETQ. V shed 4 bases and J shed 0 bases, with 15 bases lying between them. The CDR3 totals 16 residues. The CDR3 DNA is TGCGCCAGCAGCCTCACCTTTAGCGGAAGCACAGATACGCAGTATTTT. It yields the protein CASSLTFSGSTDTQYF.

The CDR3 spells CASSLRGGTGLFF. CDR3 bases: TGTGCCAGCAGCTTAAGAGGAGGGACAGGGCTGTTCTTC. V gene TRBV7-9 combines with J gene TRBJ2-1, with 9 bases identical to TRBD1. The CDR3 length is 13 residues. Germline CDR1 and CDR2: SEHNR and FQNEAQ (reference sequence). V gave up 2 bases and J gave up 15 bases; unmatched junction bases: 8.

This clonotype was observed a few times. V usage is TRBV20-1 and J usage is TRBJ2-7, with 8 positions matching TRBD2. The junction had 9 bases not matched to a gene; V was cut back by 0 bases and J by 5 bases. CDR1 DFQATT and CDR2 SNEGSKA come from the germline V gene (reference sequence). The CDR3 is made up of 15 amino acids. The CDR3: CSARDARLAPDEQYF. CDR3 bases: TGCAGTGCTAGAGATGCGAGACTAGCGCCGGACGAGCAGTACTTC.

The chain carries TRBV28 and TRBJ1-6; D not certain. Trimming took 2 bases from V and 5 from J, leaving 16 bases between them. This CDR3 has 17 residues. Germline values: CDR1 MDHEN, CDR2 SYDVKM. The CDR3 sequence: CASSLEGGGKNNSPLHF. In DNA form, the CDR3 reads TGTGCCAGCAGTTTAGAGGGTGGAGGGAAGAATAATTCACCCCTCCACTTT.

There are many counts of this clonotype. The chain is built from TRBV29-1 and TRBJ1-6; D uncertain. Germline V gene sequence: CDR1 SQVTM, CDR2 ANQGSEA. This CDR3 is 13 amino acids long. For the CDR3, the DNA is TGCCTGCGGATTAACTCCTATAATTCACCCCTCCACTTT. Residues: CLRINSYNSPLHF.

This clonotype was counted between two and nine times. V usage is TRBV3-1 and J usage is TRBJ1-4; D perhaps matches TRBD1 (5 bases). From germline, CDR1 is LGHDT and CDR2 YNNKEL (reference sequence). The CDR3 is 12 residues long. Deletions cut 6 bases from V and 10 bases from J, with 12 bases between. CDR3 region: CASRTTGGKLFF. The DNA for the CDR3 is TGTGCCAGCAGGACCACAGGCGGAAAACTGTTTTTT.

A few counts support this clonotype. The chain combines TRBV20-1 with TRBJ2-1; 8 nucleotides align to TRBD2. The V segment lost 3 bases and the J segment 9 bases; nucleotides outside the gene matches: 10. Looked up from germline, CDR1 is DFQATT and CDR2 is SNEGSKA (reference sequence). The CDR3 length is 14 residues. DNA for the CDR3: TGCAGTGCTAGTTATTCGGGGGGGTCAGGTGAGCAGTTCTTC. This sequence encodes CSASYSGGSGEQFF.

This clonotype was recorded a few times. The chain links TRBV6-5 to TRBJ2-7, with 7 bases lining up with TRBD1. This CDR3 comprises 13 residues. Germline lookup yields CDR1 MNHEY and CDR2 SVGAGI. The V segment lost 4 bases and the J segment 9 bases; nucleotides outside the gene matches: 9. CDR3 DNA: TGTGCCAGCAGTTCAGACAGGGCAGCGATGCAGTACTTC. Encoded protein: CASSSDRAAMQYF.

This clonotype occurred many times. V and J are TRBV6-5 and TRBJ2-3; a weak D match, TRBD2 (6 bases). Trimming took off 3 bases at V and 0 bases at J, with 13 bases between the two ends. Germline CDR1 reads MNHEY; CDR2 reads SVGAGI. The CDR3 consists of 16 residues. Written as DNA, the CDR3 is TGTGCCAGCAGTTATGGAGGGTTGATGAGCACAGATACGCAGTATTTT. Its protein product is CASSYGGLMSTDTQYF.

This clonotype was found a few times. This chain links TRBV7-2 with TRBJ1-4; no clear D. The CDR3 length is 14 residues. V shed 3 bases and J shed 8 bases, with 13 bases lying between them. Germline CDR1 SGHTA, CDR2 FQGNSA. The CDR3: CASSFAGTGEKLFF. In nucleotides, the CDR3 is TGTGCCAGCAGCTTCGCCGGAACCGGGGAAAAACTGTTTTTT.